The 11 T cell receptor beta chains in this list originate from one sample, sequenced in a study of blood T cell repertoires in COVID-19. Sequencing used immunoSEQ multiplex PCR; TCRdb keeps in-frame clones, though not all of them. The sample lists around 150,000 clones; about 92% were seen once. The specimen was peripheral blood. These receptors were collected from a woman aged 55-75 years with COVID-19, enrolled during active disease.

The chain carries TRBV10-3 and TRBJ2-3; weak D call: TRBD1 (6 bases). The CDR3 spans 14 residues. Germline loops: CDR1 ENHRY, CDR2 SYGVKD. V dropped 8 bases and J dropped 6 bases, with 18 bases sitting between them. The CDR3 region has the DNA TGTGCCATCGGGAATCTGGGGGCCAGTGATACGCAGTATTTT. Translating it yields CAIGNLGASDTQYF.

The chain couples TRBV7-9 to TRBJ2-7; no clear D gene. V lost 1 base, J lost 0 bases, and 10 bases lay in between. Germline V gives CDR1 SEHNR, CDR2 FQNEAQ (reference sequence). The CDR3 runs to 15 residues. The CDR3 loop reads CASSLVGRSSYEQYF. CDR3 DNA sequence: TGTGCCAGCAGCTTAGTCGGTAGGAGCTCCTACGAGCAGTACTTC.

This chain uses TRBV11-2 with TRBJ1-1, with a possible D match to TRBD1 (5 bases). There are 12 residues in the CDR3. V dropped 8 bases and J dropped 6 bases, with 13 bases sitting between them. The germline gives CDR1 SGHAT, CDR2 FQNNGV. The CDR3 region is CASRGGRAEAFF. The CDR3 coding sequence is TGTGCCAGCCGCGGGGGTAGGGCTGAAGCTTTCTTT. Full variable domain (rest looked up from reference TRBV11-2 and TRBJ1-1): EAGVAQSPRYKIIEKRQSVAFWCNPISGHATLYWYQQILGQGPKLLIQFQNNGVVDDSQLPKDRFSAERLKGVDSTLKIQPAKLEDSAVYLCASRGGRAEAFFGQGTRLTVV.

The rearrangement joins TRBV18 to TRBJ1-4; 9 bases are a match to TRBD1. After removal of 4 bases from V and 7 bases from J, the junction contained 13 bases not matched to a gene. The germline V gene has CDR1 KGHSH and CDR2 LQKENI. The CDR3 loop spans 17 amino acids. DNA of the CDR3: TGTGCCAGCTCACAAACGGTCCCGGGACAGGGCGGTGAAAAACTGTTTTTT. Encoded protein: CASSQTVPGQGGEKLFF.

V gene TRBV3-1 (or the pseudogene TRBV3-2) combines with J gene TRBJ1-2, with unresolved D. Per germline, CDR1 LGHDT and CDR2 YNNKEL (reference sequence). The CDR3 length is 11 residues. With 7 bases removed from V and 0 bases from J, the gap between germline ends came to 3 bases. This CDR3 reads CASTSNYGYTF. In nucleotides, the CDR3 is TGTGCCAGCACGTCTAACTATGGCTACACCTTC.

This chain uses TRBV27 with TRBJ2-7, with D perhaps matching TRBD2 (5 bases). Germline V CDR1 and CDR2: MNHEY, SMNVEV (reference sequence). The CDR3 is made up of 15 amino acids. V lost 4 bases and J 1 base, leaving 14 bases between the germline ends. The CDR3 sequence: CASSSRGMVSYEQYF. CDR3 coding DNA: TGTGCCAGCAGTTCTCGGGGTATGGTATCCTACGAGCAGTACTTC.

About this clone: In the same sample, other DNA sequences code for this CDR3. The chain combines TRBV30 with TRBJ1-1; the match to TRBD1 covers 7 bases. The V segment lost 3 bases and the J segment 1 base; nucleotides outside the gene matches: 2. Germline V CDR1 and CDR2: GTSNPN, SVGIG (reference sequence). The CDR3 spans 13 residues. As DNA, the CDR3 is TGTGCCTGGAGGAGACAGGGGAACACTGAAGCTTTCTTT. It specifies CAWRRQGNTEAFF.

The J gene is TRBJ1-2, the V gene TRBV6-6, with D perhaps matching TRBD1 (6 bases). Per the germline V gene, CDR1 is MNHNY and CDR2 is SVGAGI (reference sequence). The CDR3 totals 14 residues. Trimming took off 6 bases at V and 4 bases at J, with 15 bases between the two ends. The CDR3 sequence: CASRLQVGAYGYTF. The CDR3 bases are TGTGCCAGCAGATTACAGGTGGGGGCCTATGGCTACACCTTC.

V gene TRBV19 combines with J gene TRBJ2-7; 11 positions agree with TRBD1. With V trimmed by 3 bases and J by 3 bases, 1 base remained unmatched. Per germline, CDR1 LNHDA and CDR2 SQIVND (reference sequence). The length of the CDR3 is 14 residues. The CDR3 nucleotides are TGTGCCAGTAGTATGGGACAGGGGGACTACGAGCAGTACTTC. It translates to CASSMGQGDYEQYF.

The CDR3 region is CASSSPTEGNTIYF. In DNA, the CDR3 is TGTGCCAGCAGCTCGCCGACAGAAGGAAACACCATATATTTT. The chain recombines TRBV5-4 with TRBJ1-3, with D possibly being TRBD1 (5 bases). Per the germline V gene, CDR1 is SGHNT and CDR2 is YYREEE (reference sequence). Trimming cost V 3 bases and J 4 bases, with 11 bases left between them. This CDR3 region has 14 residues.

CDR3 region: CASSVRGYEQFF. The CDR3 DNA sequence: TGTGCCAGCAGCGTCAGGGGTTATGAGCAGTTCTTC. The J gene is TRBJ2-1, the V gene TRBV11-1, with a possible D match to TRBD1 (6 bases). The CDR3 spans 12 residues. V shed 5 bases and J shed 8 bases, with 10 bases lying between them. Germline CDR1 reads SGHAT; CDR2 reads FQDESV (reference sequence).